Listed here is a single T cell receptor (beta chain). Its antigen remains unidentified. This entry comes from a study of OX40 agonist ivuxolimab in advanced cancers. General study findings and limits: Researchers report that CD8+ T cells had, on average, more expanded clones than CD4+.

The CDR3 is 16 residues long. V lost 3 bases, J lost 9 bases, and 11 bases stayed unmatched. CDR1 and CDR2 (germline): SGHAT, FQNNGV. Samples of blood were obtained at baseline, on cycle 4 day 1, and on cycle 7 day 1. Clones were read by immunoSEQ multiplex PCR, and TCRdb kept only the in-frame ones, dropping some. The table records about 34,000 clones, about nine tenths of them present only once. The rearrangement joins TRBV11-2 to TRBJ2-1; TRBD2 aligns across 10 bases. The source of this sequence is an adult with an advanced solid tumor such as melanoma, head and neck, liver or kidney cancer. Sequences were derived from CD4+ or CD8+ T cells sorted from blood, sampled in a trial of the OX40 agonist ivuxolimab. The CDR3 protein is CASSFGRLAGEGEQFF. Written as DNA, the CDR3 is TGTGCCAGCAGCTTCGGAAGGCTAGCGGGGGAGGGTGAGCAGTTCTTC.